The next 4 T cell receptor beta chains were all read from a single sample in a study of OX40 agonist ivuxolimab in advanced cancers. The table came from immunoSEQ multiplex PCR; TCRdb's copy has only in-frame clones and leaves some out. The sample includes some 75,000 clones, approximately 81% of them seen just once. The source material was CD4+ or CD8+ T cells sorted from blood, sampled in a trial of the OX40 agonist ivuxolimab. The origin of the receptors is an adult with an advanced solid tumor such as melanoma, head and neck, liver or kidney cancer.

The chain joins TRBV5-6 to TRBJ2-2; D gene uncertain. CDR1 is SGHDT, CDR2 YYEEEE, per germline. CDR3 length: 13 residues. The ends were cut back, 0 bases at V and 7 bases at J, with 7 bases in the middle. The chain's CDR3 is CASSLDRNGELFF. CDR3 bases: TGTGCCAGCAGCTTGGACCGAAACGGGGAGCTGTTTTTT.

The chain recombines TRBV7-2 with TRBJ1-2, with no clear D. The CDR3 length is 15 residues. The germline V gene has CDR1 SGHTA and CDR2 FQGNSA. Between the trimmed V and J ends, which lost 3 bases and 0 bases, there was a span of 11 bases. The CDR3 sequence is CASSFRDRANYGYTF. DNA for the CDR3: TGTGCCAGCAGCTTCCGGGATAGAGCTAACTATGGCTACACCTTC.

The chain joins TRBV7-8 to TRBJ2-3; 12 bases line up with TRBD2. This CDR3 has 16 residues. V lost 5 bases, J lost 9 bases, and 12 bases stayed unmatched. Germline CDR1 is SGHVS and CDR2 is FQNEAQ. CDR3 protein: CASSTRLAGALPTQYF. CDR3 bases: TGTGCCAGCAGCACCAGACTAGCGGGGGCCCTGCCGACGCAGTATTTT.

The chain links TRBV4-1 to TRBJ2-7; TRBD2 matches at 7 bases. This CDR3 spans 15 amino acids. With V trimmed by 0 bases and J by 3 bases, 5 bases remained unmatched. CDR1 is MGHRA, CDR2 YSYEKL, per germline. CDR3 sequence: CASSQESTGGYEQYF. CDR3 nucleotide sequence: TGCGCCAGCAGCCAAGAATCTACGGGAGGCTACGAGCAGTACTTC.